This T cell receptor (beta chain) is from a study of T cells in Graves' hyperthyroidism and ophthalmopathy. The investigators amplified TCR beta CDR3 regions from RNA transcripts. TCR CDR3 underwent first-round RT-PCR with the HTBI primer set. TCRdb reanalysed the multiplex PCR reads using MiXCR and keeps one entry per CDR3 protein. The sample records about 360,000 distinct CDR3 sequences, around 14% being singletons. This clonotype was counted ten times or more. This TCR came from a young woman with Graves' hyperthyroidism. Sequenced: blood.

The DNA for the CDR3 is TGCAGTGCTCTTCAGGGAGCTGGGTCTCGTGGCTATGGCTACACCTTC. Amino acid sequence: CSALQGAGSRGYGYTF. This chain joins TRBV20-1 and TRBJ1-2; tentative D call: TRBD1 (5 bases). Germline loops: CDR1 DFQATT, CDR2 SNEGSKA (reference sequence). The ends were cut back, 5 bases at V and 4 bases at J, with 23 bases in the middle. The CDR3 consists of 16 residues.